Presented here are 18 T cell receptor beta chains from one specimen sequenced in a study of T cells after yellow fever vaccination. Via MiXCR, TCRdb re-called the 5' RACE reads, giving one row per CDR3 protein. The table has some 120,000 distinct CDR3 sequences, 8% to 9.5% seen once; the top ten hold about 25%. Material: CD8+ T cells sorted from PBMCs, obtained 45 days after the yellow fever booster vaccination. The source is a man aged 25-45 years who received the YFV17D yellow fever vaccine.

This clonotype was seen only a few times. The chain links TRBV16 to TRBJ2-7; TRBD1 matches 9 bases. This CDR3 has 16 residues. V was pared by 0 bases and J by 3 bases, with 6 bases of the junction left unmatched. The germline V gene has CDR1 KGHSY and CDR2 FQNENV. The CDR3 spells CASSQSRDRVLYEQYF. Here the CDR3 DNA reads TGTGCCAGCAGCCAATCGAGGGACAGGGTTCTCTACGAGCAGTACTTC. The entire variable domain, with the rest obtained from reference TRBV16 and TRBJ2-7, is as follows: GEEVAQTPKHLVRGEGQKAKLYCAPIKGHSYVFWYQQVLKNEFKFLISFQNENVFDETGMPKERFSAKCLPNSPCSLEIQATKLEDSAVYFCASSQSRDRVLYEQYFGPGTRLTVT.

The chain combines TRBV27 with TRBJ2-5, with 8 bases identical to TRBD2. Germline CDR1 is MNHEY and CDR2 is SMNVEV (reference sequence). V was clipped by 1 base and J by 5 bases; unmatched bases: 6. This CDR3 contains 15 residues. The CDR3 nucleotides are TGTGCCAGCAGTTTATATGGACTAGCAGGGGAGACCCAGTACTTC. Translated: CASSLYGLAGETQYF.

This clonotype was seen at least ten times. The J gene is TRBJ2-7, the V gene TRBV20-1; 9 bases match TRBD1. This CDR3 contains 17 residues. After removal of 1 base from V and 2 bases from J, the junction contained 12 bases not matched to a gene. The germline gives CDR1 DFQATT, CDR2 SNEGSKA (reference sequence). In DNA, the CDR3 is TGCAGTGCTAGAGGCGCCACGGACAGGGGATCGGCCTACGAGCAGTACTTC. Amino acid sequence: CSARGATDRGSAYEQYF.

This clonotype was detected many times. CDR3 region: CASSLVGGQARHTDTQYF. For the CDR3, the DNA is TGCGCCAGCAGCTTGGTCGGTGGACAGGCGAGACACACAGATACGCAGTATTTT. This chain links TRBV5-1 with TRBJ2-3, with TRBD1 matching over 7 bases. The CDR3 sequence is 18 residues long. The J segment lost 2 bases and the V segment lost 0 bases, leaving 12 bases of the junction unmatched. In germline, CDR1 is SGHRS, CDR2 YFSETQ. Using reference TRBV5-1 and TRBJ2-3 for the parts outside the CDR3, the full variable domain is KAGVTQTPRYLIKTRGQQVTLSCSPISGHRSVSWYQQTPGQGLQFLFEYFSETQRNKGNFPGRFSGRQFSNSRSEMNVSTLELGDSALYLCASSLVGGQARHTDTQYFGPGTRLTVL.

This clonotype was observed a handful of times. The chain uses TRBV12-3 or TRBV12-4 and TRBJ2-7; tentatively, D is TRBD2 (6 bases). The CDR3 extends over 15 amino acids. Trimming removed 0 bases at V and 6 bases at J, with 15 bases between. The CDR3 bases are TGTGCCAGCAGTTTAGCGCGGGGATGGGGGAGCGAGCAGTACTTC. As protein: CASSLARGWGSEQYF.

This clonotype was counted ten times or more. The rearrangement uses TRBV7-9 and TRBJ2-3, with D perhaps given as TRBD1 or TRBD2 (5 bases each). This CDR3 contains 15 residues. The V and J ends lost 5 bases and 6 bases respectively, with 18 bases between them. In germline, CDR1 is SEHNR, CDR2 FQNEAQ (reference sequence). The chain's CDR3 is CASSPRDLGGDTQYF. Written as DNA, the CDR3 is TGTGCCAGCAGCCCTCGGGACCTCGGCGGCGATACGCAGTATTTT.

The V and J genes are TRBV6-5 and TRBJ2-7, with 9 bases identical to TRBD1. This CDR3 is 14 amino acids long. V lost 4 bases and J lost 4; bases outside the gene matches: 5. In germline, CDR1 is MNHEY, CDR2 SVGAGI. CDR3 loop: CASSWGQGPYEQYF. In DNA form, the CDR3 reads TGTGCCAGCAGTTGGGGACAGGGACCGTACGAGCAGTACTTC.

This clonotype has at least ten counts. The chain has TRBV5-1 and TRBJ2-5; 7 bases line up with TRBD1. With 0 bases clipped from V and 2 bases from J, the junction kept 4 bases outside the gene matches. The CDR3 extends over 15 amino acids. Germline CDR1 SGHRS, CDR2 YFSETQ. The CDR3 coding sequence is TGCGCCAGCAGCTTGGAAGCCAGGGGGCAAGAGACCCAGTACTTC. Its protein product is CASSLEARGQETQYF.

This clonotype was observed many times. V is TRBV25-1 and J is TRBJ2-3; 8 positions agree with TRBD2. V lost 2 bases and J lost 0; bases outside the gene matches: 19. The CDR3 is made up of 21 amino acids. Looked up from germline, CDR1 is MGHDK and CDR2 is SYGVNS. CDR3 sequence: CASSEMSGHLTSGLSTDTQYF. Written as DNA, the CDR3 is TGTGCCAGCAGTGAAATGTCTGGCCATCTCACTAGCGGACTAAGCACAGATACGCAGTATTTT. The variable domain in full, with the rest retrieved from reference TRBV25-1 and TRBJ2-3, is EADIYQTPRYLVIGTGKKITLECSQTMGHDKMYWYQQDPGMELHLIHYSYGVNSTEKGDLSSESTVSRIRTEHFPLTLESARPSHTSQYLCASSEMSGHLTSGLSTDTQYFGPGTRLTVL.

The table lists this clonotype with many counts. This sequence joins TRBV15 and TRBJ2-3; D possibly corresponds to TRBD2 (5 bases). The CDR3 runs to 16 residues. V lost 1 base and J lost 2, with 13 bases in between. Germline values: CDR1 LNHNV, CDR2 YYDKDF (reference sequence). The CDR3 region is CATSRAEGVDTDTQYF. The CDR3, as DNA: TGTGCCACCAGCAGAGCTGAGGGAGTTGACACAGATACGCAGTATTTT.

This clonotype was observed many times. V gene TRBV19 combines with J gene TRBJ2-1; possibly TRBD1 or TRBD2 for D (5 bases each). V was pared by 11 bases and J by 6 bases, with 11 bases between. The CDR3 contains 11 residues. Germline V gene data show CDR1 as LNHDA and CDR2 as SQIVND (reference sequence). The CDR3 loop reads CASGTFNEQFF. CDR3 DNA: TGTGCCTCCGGGACGTTCAATGAGCAGTTCTTC.

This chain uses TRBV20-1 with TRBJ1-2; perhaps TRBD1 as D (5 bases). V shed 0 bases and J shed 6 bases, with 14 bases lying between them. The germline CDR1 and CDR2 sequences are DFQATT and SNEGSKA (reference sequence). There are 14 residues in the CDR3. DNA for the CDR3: TGCAGTGCTAGAGAATTTACCCGACAGAATGGCTACACCTTC. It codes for CSAREFTRQNGYTF.

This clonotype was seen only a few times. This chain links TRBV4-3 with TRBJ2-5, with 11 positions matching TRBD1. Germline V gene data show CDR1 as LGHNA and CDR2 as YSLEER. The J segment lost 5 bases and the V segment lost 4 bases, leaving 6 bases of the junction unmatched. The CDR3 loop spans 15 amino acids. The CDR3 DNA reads TGCGCCAGCAGCCTCCGGGGACAGGGGGTCGAGACCCAGTACTTC. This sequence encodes CASSLRGQGVETQYF.

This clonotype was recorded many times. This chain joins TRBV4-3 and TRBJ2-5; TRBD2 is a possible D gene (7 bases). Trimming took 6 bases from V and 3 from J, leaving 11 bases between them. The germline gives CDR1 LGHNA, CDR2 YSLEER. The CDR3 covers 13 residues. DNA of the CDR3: TGCGCCAGCAGTTCGGGGGGCGAAGAGACCCAGTACTTC. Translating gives CASSSGGEETQYF.

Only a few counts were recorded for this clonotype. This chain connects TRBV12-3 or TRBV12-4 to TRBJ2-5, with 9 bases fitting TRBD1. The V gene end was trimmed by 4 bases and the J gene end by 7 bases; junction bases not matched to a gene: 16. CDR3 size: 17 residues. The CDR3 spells CASSSAPRDRAWGTQYF. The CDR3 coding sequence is TGTGCCAGCAGTTCGGCGCCAAGGGACAGGGCCTGGGGGACCCAGTACTTC.

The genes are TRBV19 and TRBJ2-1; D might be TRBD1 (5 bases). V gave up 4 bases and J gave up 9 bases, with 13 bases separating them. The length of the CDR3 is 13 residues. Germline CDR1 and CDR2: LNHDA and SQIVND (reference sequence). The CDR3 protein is CASSTWGQGEQFF. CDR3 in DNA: TGTGCCAGTAGTACCTGGGGCCAAGGTGAGCAGTTCTTC.

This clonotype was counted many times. The CDR3 region is CASSLRLAGGLLLHTDTQYF. CDR3 nucleotide sequence: TGTGCCAGCAGCTTACGACTAGCGGGAGGCCTACTACTTCACACAGATACGCAGTATTTT. This chain connects TRBV11-2 to TRBJ2-3; 13 nucleotides line up with TRBD2. The V gene end was trimmed by 2 bases and the J gene end by 2 bases; junction bases not matched to a gene: 13. Germline-derived CDR1 and CDR2 are SGHAT and FQNNGV. The CDR3 is 20 residues long.

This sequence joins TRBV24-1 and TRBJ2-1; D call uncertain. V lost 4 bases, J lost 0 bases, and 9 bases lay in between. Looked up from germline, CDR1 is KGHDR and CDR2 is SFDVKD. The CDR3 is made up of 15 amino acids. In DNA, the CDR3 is TGTGCCACCAGTGAAGCAAGAGTCTCCTACAATGAGCAGTTCTTC. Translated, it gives CATSEARVSYNEQFF.